This TCR beta chain appears in the sequencing data of a study of long-term antiretroviral therapy in people with HIV (dated by TCRdb to 2022 to 2024). Context from the whole study: The earliest samples were collected approximately a decade before the 2015 WHO recommendation for immediate ART, a period when ART was typically delayed until CD4 counts fell. About 40% of the 30 participants with HIV were female. This retrospective serial study examined whether starting ART and sustained HIV suppression were associated with changes in the composition and diversity of the TRB repertoire in peripheral blood. A total of roughly 180 cryopreserved PBMC samples were contributed to the cohort by 30 adults with confirmed HIV infection, with samples collected serially over a mean of approximately six years (range 1-12). No cross-contamination during QIAcube processing turned up in test extractions that ran a monoclonal T-cell line alongside more than 30 polyclonal samples. What the study reported, not specific to this receptor: Unsorted PBMC were profiled instead of sorted CD4+ and CD8+ T cells because pre-ART samples had limited cell numbers. At every time point, the repertoire was dominated by expanded TRB clones first identified before ART initiation, although this dominance fluctuated and, in many PLHIV, declined after ART. Limited PBMC availability meant only the TCR beta chain was sequenced, without alpha chain pairing. The samples were dated from about 2004 to 2018, and the ART regimens that were used may be less effective than current ART regimens. No data were available on ART adherence, viral resistance or therapy changes, limiting inferences about post-ART repertoire changes. A significant increase in TRB diversity was found to be associated with ART initiation, although TRB diversity was observed to remain significantly below that of transplant donor controls even after long-term ART. CDR3 length ranges in HIV repertoires were narrower than in controls, and network structure suggested an antigen-experienced repertoire with only a slight naive shift after ART.

To be included, a participant needed at least one PBMC sample from before ART initiation plus at least two post-ART samples. Treatment was received in the United States of America by all participants with HIV. Before DNA extraction, cryopreserved samples containing about 0.9-11 million PBMC were thawed and washed. At the time of the earliest PBMC sample, participants with HIV were aged between roughly 20 and 54 years. PBMC samples were contributed by each participant from 1-4 timepoints before ART initiation and 2-8 timepoints after ART initiation, with a median of 7 samples. Serial HIV viral load, CD4+ T-cell count, ART history and demographic data were obtained for every participant. A Qiagen kit on a QIAcube was used to extract genomic DNA from unsorted PBMC, with samples processed in batches of 12. A note on this clone: Which antigen it targets is not known. No clone much larger than this one lies a single base away; base qualities are absent.

The immunoSEQ hsTCRB v3.0 assay was used at survey level resolution to sequence the TRB variable region. The target sequencing depth for TRB was 40,000-50,000 T-cell genomes per sample. An Illumina MiSeq with a v3 150-cycle kit was used to sequence the pooled TRB libraries. In the paper's pipeline: Analysis of repertoires was carried out in R inside a reproducible Nextflow workflow spanning QC, data transformation and analysis. Custom analyses were implemented in LymphoSeq2, an R package for AIRR-Seq data exploration. A few samples that yielded fewer than 5000 total TRB sequences were excluded, so that fewer than 250 HIV repertoires were analyzed. Among the 190 or so HIV repertoires that were kept, around 60 were collected before ART initiation and about 130 were collected after ART initiation. Each repertoire was downsampled to 5000 TRB nucleotide sequences, and summary statistics were averaged across 100 downsampling iterations. The analysis kept only TRB sequences whose CDR3 regions were at least seven amino acids long. Two measures captured diversity: a Shannon entropy-derived clonality score and the Gini coefficient. In repertoire networks, the top 5000 CDR3 amino acid sequences were linked whenever an edit distance of one separated two sequences. For TRB CDR3 amino acid sequences, GLIPH2 was used to predict antigen specificity groups and MHC restriction. Known CMV, EBV, HIV or tissue antigen associations were flagged by matching CDR3 amino acid sequences against VDJdb and McPAS-TCR. Pre-ART, post-ART and control groups were compared with Wilcoxon signed-rank tests and Holm-Bonferroni correction. The immuneACCESS repertoire file appears here via TCRdb, limited to in-frame rearrangements. These files lack a portion of the clones; in checked studies, under half of the deficit traces to unresolved V genes, and the cause of the others is not known. Clone size and V and J calls were adopted from that table, with D and trimming inferred from the DNA. The sample table records tens of thousands of clones; approximately 76% of these occur just once. In total, the top ten clones hold about 10% of the sample.

The CDR3 numbers 14 residues from cysteine through phenylalanine. Only the CDR3 portion is preserved as DNA: 42 bases, with reading frame beginning at the first base. Trimming removed 1 base from V and 5 bases from J, leaving 8 bases between the germline ends. Reading the germline V gene (reference sequence) gives CDR1 MNHEY and CDR2 SMNVEV. This TCR was sampled from a woman in her thirties or forties with HIV. The sequence joins TRBV27 to TRBJ1-4, with the D gene too uncertain to name. Material: unsorted PBMCs, obtained 1.1 years before starting antiretroviral therapy. The CDR3 loop reads CASSLFRKNEKLFF. The nucleotide sequence is TGTGCCAGCAGTTTATTCCGGAAAAATGAAAAACTGTTTTTT.